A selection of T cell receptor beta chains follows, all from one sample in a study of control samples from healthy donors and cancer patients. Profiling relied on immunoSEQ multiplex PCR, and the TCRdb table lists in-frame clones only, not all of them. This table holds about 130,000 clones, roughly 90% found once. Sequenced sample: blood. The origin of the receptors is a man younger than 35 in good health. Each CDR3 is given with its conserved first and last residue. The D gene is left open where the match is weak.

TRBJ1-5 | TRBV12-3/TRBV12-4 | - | CASSLIEGQPQHF | TGTGCCAGCAGTTTAATTGAAGGTCAGCCCCAGCATTTT
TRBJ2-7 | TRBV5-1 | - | CASSDQTATFSYEQYF | TGCGCCAGCAGCGATCAGACAGCCACTTTCTCCTACGAGCAGTACTTC
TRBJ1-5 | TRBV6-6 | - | CASSPPGTTGTFNQPQHF | TGTGCCAGCAGTCCCCCCGGGACGACGGGAACATTCAATCAGCCCCAGCATTTT
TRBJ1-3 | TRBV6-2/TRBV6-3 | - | CASSRGGSSGNTIYF | TGTGCCAGCAGTCGAGGGGGAAGCTCTGGAAACACCATATATTTT
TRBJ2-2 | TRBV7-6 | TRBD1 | CASSRDSAGGFFGGTGELFF | TGTGCCAGCAGCCGCGACTCGGCAGGGGGCTTTTTCGGGGGCACCGGGGAGCTGTTTTTT
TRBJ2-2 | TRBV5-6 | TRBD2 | CASSTGLENPNTGELFF | TGTGCCAGCAGCACGGGACTAGAAAACCCGAACACCGGGGAGCTGTTTTTT
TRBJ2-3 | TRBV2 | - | CASSGGDTQYF | TGTGCCAGCAGTGGAGGAGATACGCAGTATTTT
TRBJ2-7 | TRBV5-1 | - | CASSLTGSPYEQYF | TGCGCCAGCAGCTTGACAGGGAGCCCCTACGAGCAGTACTTC
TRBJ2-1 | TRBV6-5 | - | CASSPFGLVVDEQFF | TGTGCCAGCAGTCCATTCGGACTGGTCGTGGATGAGCAGTTCTTC
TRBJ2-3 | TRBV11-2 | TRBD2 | CASSLDRRLARSDTQYF | TGTGCCAGCAGCTTAGATCGAAGACTAGCAAGGTCAGATACGCAGTATTTT
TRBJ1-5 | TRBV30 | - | CAWSVPRGLNQPQHF | TGTGCCTGGAGTGTCCCCCGGGGGCTCAATCAGCCCCAGCATTTT
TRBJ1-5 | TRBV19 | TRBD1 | CASERTGVSNQPQHF | TGTGCCAGTGAGAGGACAGGGGTTAGCAATCAGCCCCAGCATTTT
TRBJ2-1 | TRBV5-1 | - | CASSSALGSSYNEQFF | TGCGCCAGCAGCTCCGCACTAGGGAGCTCCTACAATGAGCAGTTCTTC
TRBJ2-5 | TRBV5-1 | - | CASSFSGEETQYF | TGCGCCAGCAGCTTCTCCGGTGAAGAGACCCAGTACTTC